These 9 T cell receptor beta chains were sequenced from one sample in a study of monozygotic twins with inflammatory bowel disease. TCRdb re-called the 5' RACE reads; one entry per CDR3 protein, DNA not given. This listing includes under 150,000 distinct CDR3 sequences. The sample consisted of blood. These receptors all come from a human donor with ulcerative colitis or Crohn's disease, or a healthy co-twin of an affected twin (not recorded which).

This sequence joins TRBV5-4 and TRBJ1-6. Germline lookup yields CDR1 SGHNT and CDR2 YYREEE (reference sequence). The CDR3 has 14 residues. The CDR3 spells CASSLGDLDSPLHF. Full variable domain (outside the CDR3, taken from reference TRBV5-4 and TRBJ1-6): ETGVTQSPTHLIKTRGQQVTLRCSSQSGHNTVSWYQQALGQGPQFIFQYYREEENGRGNFPPRFSGLQFPNYSSELNVNALELDDSALYLCASSLGDLDSPLHFGNGTRLTVT.

This chain connects TRBV11-2 to TRBJ1-1. The CDR3 has 14 residues. The germline gives CDR1 SGHAT, CDR2 FQNNGV. CDR3 sequence reads: CASSLLEGYTEAFF.

The chain carries TRBV5-1 and TRBJ1-1. This CDR3 is 14 amino acids long. Germline CDR1 and CDR2: SGHRS and YFSETQ. The CDR3 reads CASSLAVGNTEAFF.

V gene TRBV5-5 combines with J gene TRBJ2-5; without DNA, the TCRdb call of TRBD2 cannot be checked. This CDR3 contains 17 residues. Germline CDR1 reads SGHKS; CDR2 reads YYEKEE (reference sequence). The CDR3 sequence is CASSRSPMEGLQETQYF. The full variable domain, completed using reference TRBV5-5 and TRBJ2-5, is DAGVTQSPTHLIKTRGQQVTLRCSPISGHKSVSWYQQVLGQGPQFIFQYYEKEERGRGNFPDRFSARQFPNYSSELNVNALLLGDSALYLCASSRSPMEGLQETQYFGPGTRLLVL.

The V call is TRBV5-4, the J call TRBJ1-2; the D call of TRBD1 rests on TCRdb alone, since no DNA is present to check it. This CDR3 is 13 amino acids long. CDR1 and CDR2 (germline): SGHNT, YYREEE (reference sequence). CDR3 sequence reads: CATTGLSGSGYTF.

This rearrangement joins TRBV20-1 to TRBJ2-7; TCRdb calls TRBD1, which cannot be checked without DNA. Germline V gene lookup returns CDR1 DFQATT and CDR2 SNEGSKA (reference sequence). The CDR3 has 14 residues. The CDR3 here is CSARVWGSSYEQYF.

This rearrangement joins TRBV4-2 to TRBJ2-7; TCRdb proposes TRBD2, but this gene call is untestable without DNA. Germline V lookup: CDR1 LGHNA, CDR2 YNFKEQ. CDR3 length equals 17 residues. The CDR3: CASSQLAGVKGSYEQYF.

This chain links TRBV20-1 with TRBJ1-1; there is no DNA to check the TCRdb D call of TRBD1. The V gene's germline CDR1 is DFQATT and CDR2 SNEGSKA (reference sequence). This CDR3 has 16 amino acids. The CDR3 loop reads CSARGAGGTENTEAFF.

The chain is built from TRBV18 and TRBJ2-7. This CDR3 is built from 15 residues. The germline CDR1 and CDR2 sequences are KGHSH and LQKENI. CDR3 amino acids: CASSPYRGRDYEQYF.